Sequencing of this TCR beta chain was carried out in a study of immune evolution from preneoplasia to lung adenocarcinoma. Study-level points and caveats: Later-stage lesions seemingly showed higher T cell density and diversity than normal lung. Top clone frequencies peaked in normal lung, apparently declining through invasive adenocarcinoma.

Assay: immunoSEQ multiplex PCR; the TCRdb copy retains only in-frame clones and omits some. The data contain several thousand clones, roughly 80% of them singletons. Each case's diagnosis was confirmed by two pathologists on H&E. This CDR3 has 13 residues. The V end lost 5 bases, the J end lost 0 bases, and 7 bases lay between the germline ends. CDR1 is KGHSH, CDR2 LQKENI, per germline. The table lists this clone with a few counts. Its specificity is not known. This clonotype originated in a person aged 65-85 years with lung adenocarcinoma. The material sequenced was FFPE adjacent normal lung tissue. The chain recombines TRBV18 with TRBJ1-1, with a tentative D call TRBD1 (5 bases). The CDR3 loop reads CASSATVNTEAFF. The DNA for the CDR3 is TGTGCCAGCTCAGCGACAGTGAACACTGAAGCTTTCTTT.